This paragraph covers one T cell receptor beta chain sequence. No antigen is known for it. This CDR3 spans 18 amino acids. The ends lost 5 bases at V and 0 bases at J; junction bases unmatched: 10. CDR1 LNHNV and CDR2 YYDKDF come from the germline V gene (reference sequence). The data derive from a study of cytomegalovirus exposure and HLA in healthy donors. Findings of the study overall: Some V segments could not be told apart, so they were left out, TRBV6-2 and TRBV6-3 among them. Later analysis showed TCR association rates varying by HLA locus, highest for DRB1 and lowest for HLA-C. Within an earlier analysis, most TCR beta V segments proved productive either about 87% or about 30% of the time. Most observed TCR sequences were rare, whereas some public TCRs were detected in many donors.

PCR amplification relied on 60 Vbeta primers (plus 13 Jbeta primers). Sequencing used immunoSEQ multiplex PCR; TCRdb keeps in-frame clones, though not all of them. The profile shows around 120,000 clones, about 80% of them singletons. The chain couples TRBV15 to TRBJ1-5, with TRBD1 matching over 10 bases. The sequencing input was PBMCs. This receptor was taken from a middle-aged woman in good health and CMV-seronegative. The CDR3 loop is CATSWNPGTGVSNQPQHF. The CDR3 DNA sequence: TGTGCCACCAGCTGGAACCCCGGGACAGGGGTTAGCAATCAGCCCCAGCATTTT.